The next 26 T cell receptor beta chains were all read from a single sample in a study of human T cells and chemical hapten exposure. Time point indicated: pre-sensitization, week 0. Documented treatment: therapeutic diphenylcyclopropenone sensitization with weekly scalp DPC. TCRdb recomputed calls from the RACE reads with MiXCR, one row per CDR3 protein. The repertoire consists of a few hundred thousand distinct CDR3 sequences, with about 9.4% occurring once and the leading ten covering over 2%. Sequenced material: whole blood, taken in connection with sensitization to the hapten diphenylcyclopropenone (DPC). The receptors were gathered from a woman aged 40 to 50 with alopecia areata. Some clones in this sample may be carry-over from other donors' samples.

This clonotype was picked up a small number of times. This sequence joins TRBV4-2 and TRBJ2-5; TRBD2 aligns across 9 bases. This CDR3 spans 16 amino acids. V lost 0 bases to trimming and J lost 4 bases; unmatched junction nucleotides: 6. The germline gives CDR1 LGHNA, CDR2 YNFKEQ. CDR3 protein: CASSQEGTSKGETQYF. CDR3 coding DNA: TGTGCCAGCAGCCAAGAAGGGACTAGCAAAGGAGAGACCCAGTACTTC.

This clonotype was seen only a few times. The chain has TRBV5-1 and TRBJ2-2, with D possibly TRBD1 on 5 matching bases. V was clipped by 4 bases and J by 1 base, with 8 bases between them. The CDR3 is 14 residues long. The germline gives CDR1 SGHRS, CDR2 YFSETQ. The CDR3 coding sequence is TGCGCCAGCAGCATCGACAGGAACACCGGGGAGCTGTTTTTT. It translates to CASSIDRNTGELFF.

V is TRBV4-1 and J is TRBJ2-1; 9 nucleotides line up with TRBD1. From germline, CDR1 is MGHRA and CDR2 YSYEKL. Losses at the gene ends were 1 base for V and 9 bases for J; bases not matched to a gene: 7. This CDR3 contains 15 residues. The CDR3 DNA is TGCGCCAGCAGCCAAGGGGGGACAGGGTTTCTTGAGCAGTTCTTC. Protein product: CASSQGGTGFLEQFF.

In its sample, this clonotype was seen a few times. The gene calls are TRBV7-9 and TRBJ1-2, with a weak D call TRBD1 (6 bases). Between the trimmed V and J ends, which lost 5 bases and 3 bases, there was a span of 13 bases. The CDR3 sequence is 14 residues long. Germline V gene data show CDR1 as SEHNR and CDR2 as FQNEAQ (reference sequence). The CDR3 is CASSPGGADYGYTF. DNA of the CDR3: TGTGCCAGCAGCCCTGGGGGGGCAGACTATGGCTACACCTTC.

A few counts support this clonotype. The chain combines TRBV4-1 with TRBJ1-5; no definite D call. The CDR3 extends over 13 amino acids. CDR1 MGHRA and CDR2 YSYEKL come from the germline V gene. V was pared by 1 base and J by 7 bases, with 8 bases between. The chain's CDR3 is CASSQGNVQPQHF. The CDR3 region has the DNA TGCGCCAGCAGCCAAGGAAACGTCCAGCCCCAGCATTTT.

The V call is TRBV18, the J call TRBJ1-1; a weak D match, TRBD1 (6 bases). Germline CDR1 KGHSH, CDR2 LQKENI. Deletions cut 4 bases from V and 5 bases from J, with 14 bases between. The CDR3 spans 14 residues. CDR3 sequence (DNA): TGTGCCAGCTCACTCCACAGGGTGGGGACTGAAGCTTTCTTT. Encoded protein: CASSLHRVGTEAFF.

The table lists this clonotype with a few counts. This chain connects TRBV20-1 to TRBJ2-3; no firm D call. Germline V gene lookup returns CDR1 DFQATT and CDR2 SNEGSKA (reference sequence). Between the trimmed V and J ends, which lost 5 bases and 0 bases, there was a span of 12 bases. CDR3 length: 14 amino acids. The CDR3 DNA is TGCAGTGCTTTTGACCAAGGGAGCACAGATACGCAGTATTTT. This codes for CSAFDQGSTDTQYF.

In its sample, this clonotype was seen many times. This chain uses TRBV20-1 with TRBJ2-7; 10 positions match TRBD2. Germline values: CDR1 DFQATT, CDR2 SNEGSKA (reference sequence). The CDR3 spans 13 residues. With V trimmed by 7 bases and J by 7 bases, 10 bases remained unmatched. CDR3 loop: CSEAGGGPGEQYF. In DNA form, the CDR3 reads TGCAGTGAAGCGGGAGGGGGGCCTGGGGAGCAGTACTTC.

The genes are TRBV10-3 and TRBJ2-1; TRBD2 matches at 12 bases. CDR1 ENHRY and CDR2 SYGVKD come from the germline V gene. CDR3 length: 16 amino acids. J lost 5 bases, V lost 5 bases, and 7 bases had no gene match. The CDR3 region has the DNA TGTGCCATCAGTTACGGACTAGCGGGACCGAACAATGAGCAGTTCTTC. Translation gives CAISYGLAGPNNEQFF.

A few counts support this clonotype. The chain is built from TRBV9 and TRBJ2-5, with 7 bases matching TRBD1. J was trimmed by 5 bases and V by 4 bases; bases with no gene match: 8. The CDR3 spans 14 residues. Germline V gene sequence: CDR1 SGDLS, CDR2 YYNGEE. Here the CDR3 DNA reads TGTGCCAGCAGCCGTCTCACAGGGGCGGAGACCCAGTACTTC. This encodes CASSRLTGAETQYF.

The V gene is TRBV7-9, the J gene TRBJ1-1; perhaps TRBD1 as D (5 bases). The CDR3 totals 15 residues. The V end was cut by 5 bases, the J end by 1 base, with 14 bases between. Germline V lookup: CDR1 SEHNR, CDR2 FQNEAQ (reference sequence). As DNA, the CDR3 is TGTGCCAGCAGCCCGCCCTACAGGCGGAACACTGAAGCTTTCTTT. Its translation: CASSPPYRRNTEAFF.

CDR3 nucleotides: TGTGCCAGCAGTTTAGGGGGACGGGACAGCTCTGGCTACACCTTC. It codes for CASSLGGRDSSGYTF. The rearrangement uses TRBV12-3 or TRBV12-4 and TRBJ1-2; 7 positions match TRBD1. J gave up 7 bases and V 1 base, and 9 bases lay outside the gene matches. The CDR3 is 15 residues long.

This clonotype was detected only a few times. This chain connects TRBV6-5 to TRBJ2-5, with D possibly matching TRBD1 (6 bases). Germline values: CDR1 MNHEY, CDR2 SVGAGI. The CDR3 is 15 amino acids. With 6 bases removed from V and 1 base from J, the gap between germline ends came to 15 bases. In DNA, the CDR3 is TGTGCCAGCAGACGTACCGGGACACTCCAAGAGACCCAGTACTTC. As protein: CASRRTGTLQETQYF.

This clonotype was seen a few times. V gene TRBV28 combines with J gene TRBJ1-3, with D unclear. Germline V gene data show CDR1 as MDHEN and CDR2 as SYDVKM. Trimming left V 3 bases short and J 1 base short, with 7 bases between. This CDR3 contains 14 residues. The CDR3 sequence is CASSFVGSGNTIYF. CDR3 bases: TGTGCCAGCAGTTTTGTTGGGTCTGGAAACACCATATATTTT.

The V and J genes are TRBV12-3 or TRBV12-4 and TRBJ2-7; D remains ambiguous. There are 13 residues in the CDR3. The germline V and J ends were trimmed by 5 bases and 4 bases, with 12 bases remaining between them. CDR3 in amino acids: CASSLQDGYEQYF. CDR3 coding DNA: TGTGCCAGCAGTCTCCAGGACGGATACGAGCAGTACTTC.

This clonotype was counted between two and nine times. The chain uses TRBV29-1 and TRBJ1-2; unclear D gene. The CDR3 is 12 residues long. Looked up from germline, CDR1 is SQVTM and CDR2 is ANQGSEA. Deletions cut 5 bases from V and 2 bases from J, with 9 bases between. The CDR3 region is CSVLYQNYGYTF. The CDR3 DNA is TGCAGCGTTTTATACCAGAACTATGGCTACACCTTC.

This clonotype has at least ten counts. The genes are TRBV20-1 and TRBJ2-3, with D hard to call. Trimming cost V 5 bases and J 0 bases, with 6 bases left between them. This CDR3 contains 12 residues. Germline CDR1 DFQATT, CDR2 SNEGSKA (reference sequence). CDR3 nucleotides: TGCAGTGCTCCTAGAAGCACAGATACGCAGTATTTT. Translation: CSAPRSTDTQYF.

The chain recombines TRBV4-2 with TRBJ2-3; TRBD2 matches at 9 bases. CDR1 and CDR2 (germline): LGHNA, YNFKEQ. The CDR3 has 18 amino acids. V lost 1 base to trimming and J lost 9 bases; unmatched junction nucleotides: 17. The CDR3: CASSQVAQTSGIVGTQYF. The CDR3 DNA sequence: TGTGCCAGCAGCCAAGTAGCGCAGACTAGCGGTATTGTGGGGACGCAGTATTTT.

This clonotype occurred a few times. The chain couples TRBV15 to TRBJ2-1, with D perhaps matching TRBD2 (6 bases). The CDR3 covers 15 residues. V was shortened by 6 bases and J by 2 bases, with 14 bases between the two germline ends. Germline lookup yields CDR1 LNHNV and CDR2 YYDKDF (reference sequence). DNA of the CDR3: TGTGCCACCAGGCGGAGGGATTCGGCCTACAATGAGCAGTTCTTC. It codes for CATRRRDSAYNEQFF.

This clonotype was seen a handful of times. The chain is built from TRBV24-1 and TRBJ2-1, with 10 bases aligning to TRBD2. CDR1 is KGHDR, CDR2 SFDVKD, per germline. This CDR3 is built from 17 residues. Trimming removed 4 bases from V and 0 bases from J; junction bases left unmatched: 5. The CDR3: CATSDSLAGGSYNEQFF. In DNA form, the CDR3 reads TGTGCCACCAGTGACTCGTTAGCGGGAGGCTCCTACAATGAGCAGTTCTTC.

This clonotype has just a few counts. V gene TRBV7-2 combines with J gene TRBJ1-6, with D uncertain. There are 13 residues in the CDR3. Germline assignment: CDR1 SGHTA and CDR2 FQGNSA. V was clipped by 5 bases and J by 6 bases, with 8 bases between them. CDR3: CASSLFLNSPLHF. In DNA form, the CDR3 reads TGTGCCAGCAGCCTTTTTCTTAATTCACCCCTCCACTTT.

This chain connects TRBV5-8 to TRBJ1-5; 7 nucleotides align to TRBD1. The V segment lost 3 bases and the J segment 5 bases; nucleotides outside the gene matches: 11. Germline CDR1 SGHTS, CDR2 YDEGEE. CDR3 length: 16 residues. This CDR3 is CASSSPGGMKYQPQHF. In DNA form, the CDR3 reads TGTGCCAGCAGCTCCCCAGGGGGAATGAAGTATCAGCCCCAGCATTTT.

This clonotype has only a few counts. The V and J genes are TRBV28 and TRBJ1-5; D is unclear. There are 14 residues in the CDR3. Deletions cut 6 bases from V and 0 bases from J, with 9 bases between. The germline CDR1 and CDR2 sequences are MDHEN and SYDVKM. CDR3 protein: CASRQWNSNQPQHF. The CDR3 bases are TGTGCCAGCAGACAGTGGAATAGCAATCAGCCCCAGCATTTT.

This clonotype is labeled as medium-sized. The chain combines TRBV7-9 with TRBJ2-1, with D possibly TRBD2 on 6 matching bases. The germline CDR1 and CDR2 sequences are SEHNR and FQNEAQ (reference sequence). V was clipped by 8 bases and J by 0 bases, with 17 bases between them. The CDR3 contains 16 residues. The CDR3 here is CASGTDYSSSYNEQFF. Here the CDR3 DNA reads TGTGCCAGCGGGACGGACTATTCGAGCTCCTACAATGAGCAGTTCTTC.

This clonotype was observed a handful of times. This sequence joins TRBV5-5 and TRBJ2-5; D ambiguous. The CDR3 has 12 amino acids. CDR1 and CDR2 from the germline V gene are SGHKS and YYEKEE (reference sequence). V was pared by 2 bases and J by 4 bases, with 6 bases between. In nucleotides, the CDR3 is TGTGCCAGCAGCTTCTGGGGAGAGACCCAGTACTTC. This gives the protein CASSFWGETQYF.

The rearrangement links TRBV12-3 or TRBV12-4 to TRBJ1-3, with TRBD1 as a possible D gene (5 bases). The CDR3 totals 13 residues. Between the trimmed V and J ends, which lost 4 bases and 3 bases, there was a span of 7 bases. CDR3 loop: CASSSRGGNTIYF. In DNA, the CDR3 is TGTGCCAGCAGTTCAAGGGGTGGAAACACCATATATTTT.